The 9 T cell receptor beta chains below all came from one sample that was sequenced in a study of CXCR3-negative and CXCR3-positive naive CD8 T cells. Study results and caveats: Hydrophobicity of TRB CDR3s was greater in CXCR3-positive naive cells than in CXCR3-negative naive cells.

These TCRs are of unknown antigen specificity. Preparation of TRB cDNA libraries relied on 5' RACE carrying UMI labels. One entry per CDR3 protein, without DNA, is what TCRdb gives after re-calling the 5' RACE reads. The sample totals over 100,000 distinct CDR3 sequences; its top ten clones hold around 0.36%. Sequencing was performed on naive CXCR3+ CD8+ T cells from blood. Subset defined: CD45RO-CCR7+CD27+CD95- naive CD8+ T cells expressing CXCR3 (TNR3+). The receptors shown here come from a human donor in good health. Some clones in this sample may be carry-over from other donors' samples.

The chain combines TRBV5-1 with TRBJ1-1; the TRBD1 assignment by TCRdb is unverifiable without DNA. The CDR3 covers 16 residues. Germline V gene sequence: CDR1 SGHRS, CDR2 YFSETQ. The CDR3 loop is CASSLENTGDRAEAFF.

The CDR3 loop reads CASSLKSNYGYTF. V is TRBV6-5 and J is TRBJ1-2. In germline, CDR1 is MNHEY, CDR2 SVGAGI. The CDR3 extends over 13 amino acids.

V gene TRBV20-1 combines with J gene TRBJ2-7. CDR3 length: 14 residues. CDR1 DFQATT and CDR2 SNEGSKA come from the germline V gene (reference sequence). The CDR3 loop reads CSAHILGNAYEQYF.

V usage is TRBV5-5 and J usage is TRBJ2-7; lacking DNA, the TRBD1 call made by TCRdb goes unchecked. CDR3 size: 14 residues. Germline-derived CDR1 and CDR2 are SGHKS and YYEKEE (reference sequence). CDR3 sequence reads: CASSLDWGTYEQYF.

The chain has TRBV7-2 and TRBJ2-7; TCRdb selects TRBD1, and the lack of DNA leaves this call unchecked. Per the germline V gene, CDR1 is SGHTA and CDR2 is FQGNSA. The CDR3 totals 16 residues. The CDR3 region is CASSHAAGGTSYEQYF.

The gene calls are TRBV24-1 and TRBJ2-3. This CDR3 comprises 15 residues. Germline V CDR1 and CDR2: KGHDR, SFDVKD. CDR3 sequence: CATSDPTRSTDTQYF.

This chain uses TRBV6-5 with TRBJ2-2; TCRdb selects TRBD1, and the lack of DNA leaves this call unchecked. The CDR3 consists of 14 residues. Germline-derived CDR1 and CDR2 are MNHEY and SVGAGI. CDR3 protein: CASSPNRGTGELFF.

The rearrangement links TRBV28 to TRBJ2-5; TCRdb's D call of TRBD1 is untestable without DNA. Germline values: CDR1 MDHEN, CDR2 SYDVKM. CDR3 length equals 16 residues. The CDR3: CASSPQEVANQETQYF.

V usage is TRBV20-1 and J usage is TRBJ2-2; TCRdb's assignment of TRBD1 cannot be checked, as there is no DNA. The CDR3 has 17 amino acids. CDR1 is DFQATT and CDR2 is SNEGSKA in the germline V gene (reference sequence). This CDR3 is CSARDPLSRSNTGELFF.